The clone carrying this T cell receptor beta chain has at least ten counts. Antigen: not known. J was trimmed by 4 bases and V by 8 bases; bases with no gene match: 5. The CDR3 contains 13 residues. Germline loops: CDR1 SQVTM, CDR2 ANQGSEA. The source of the sample is a study of CD8 T cells in ankylosing spondylitis. Study-wide results and caveats: Characteristic, it appeared, of ankylosing spondylitis blood was a TCR beta motif of eight highly homologous variants.

Using its own MiXCR run on the 5' RACE reads, TCRdb lists one record per CDR3 protein. The data show about 130,000 distinct CDR3 sequences, about 6.5% seen once. The TCR was taken from a male donor with ankylosing spondylitis or in good health (not recorded which). The sample taken for sequencing was blood, either unsorted or a sorted T cell fraction (not recorded which). V and J are TRBV29-1 and TRBJ2-3, with 11 bases fitting TRBD1. The CDR3 nucleotides are TGCAGCTCAAAGGGACAGGGGGCAGATACGCAGTATTTT. Translation gives CSSKGQGADTQYF.